The TCR beta chain under discussion was sequenced for a study of Ad26.COV2.S vaccination and SARS-CoV-2 variants. About the research overall: Donor got 5x10^10 or 1x10^11 viral particles of Ad26.COV2.S.

To note about this clone: Its target is unknown. Its ends do not fully match the called genes, so a read error is possible.

Notes on the study in general: Reports say spike-specific CD8+ and CD4+ T cell responses covered substantial breadth after vaccination. TCR breadth and depth analyses may have underestimated total T cell responses.

This CDR3 comprises 16 residues. Germline values: CDR1 SSHAT, CDR2 FNYEAQ (reference sequence). Repertoires were generated with immunoSEQ multiplex PCR, while TCRdb's copy carries only in-frame clones and drops some. The sample carries 300,000 to 500,000 clones, around nine tenths recorded once. Documented treatment: around 19 received Ad26.COV2.S at low or high dose, single or two shots; a few received placebo; per-sample allocation not given. Samples were taken on day 63 after the first vaccine or placebo injection. Built on an Ad26 vector, the vaccine expressed Wuhan-strain SARS-CoV-2 spike. The TCR sequence derives from a person aged 18-65 years who received the Ad26.COV2.S COVID-19 vaccine or a placebo. This rearrangement joins TRBV7-7 to TRBJ1-4; the D is unclear. Specimen: peripheral blood, collected in a trial of Ad26.COV2.S vaccine versus placebo. This CDR3 reads CASSLYRGQRNEKLFF. CDR3 coding DNA: TGTGCTAGCAGCTTATATCGCGGTCAGCGAAATGAAAAACTGTTTTTT.